The 21 T cell receptor beta chains below were found in one sample sequenced in a study of siplizumab effects on memory and regulatory T cells. Data came from immunoSEQ multiplex PCR; TCRdb stores just in-frame clones and leaves some out. The table includes approximately 100,000 clones, just under 95% detected once. Sequenced material: non-Treg CD4+ T cells sorted from blood. Receptors originate from a human donor in good health.

The V gene is TRBV7-2, the J gene TRBJ2-7; D gene ambiguous. This CDR3 has 13 amino acids. The germline V and J ends were trimmed by 6 bases and 5 bases, with 14 bases remaining between them. In germline, CDR1 is SGHTA, CDR2 FQGNSA. The CDR3 nucleotides read TGTGCCAGCAGAGGCAGCTTCCCGGACGAGCAGTACTTC. This translates into CASRGSFPDEQYF.

The chain uses TRBV5-4 and TRBJ2-3; 10 nucleotides agree with TRBD2. V lost 3 bases to trimming and J lost 4 bases; unmatched junction nucleotides: 5. The germline V gene has CDR1 SGHNT and CDR2 YYREEE (reference sequence). The CDR3 has 15 residues. CDR3 amino acids: CASSSPAGGPDTQYF. The CDR3 nucleotides read TGTGCCAGCAGCTCTCCAGCGGGAGGGCCAGATACGCAGTATTTT.

The chain combines TRBV28 with TRBJ1-1; possible D gene TRBD1, 5 bases. V was clipped by 10 bases and J by 7 bases, with 16 bases between them. There are 12 residues in the CDR3. The V gene's germline CDR1 is MDHEN and CDR2 SYDVKM. The CDR3 loop reads CATSQMGLEAFF. The CDR3 DNA reads as TGTGCCACCTCCCAGATGGGGCTTGAAGCTTTCTTT.

The rearrangement links TRBV10-3 to TRBJ2-7, with D perhaps given as TRBD1 or TRBD2 (6 bases each). Germline CDR1 is ENHRY and CDR2 is SYGVKD. Trimming left V 3 bases short and J 9 bases short, with 9 bases between. The CDR3 totals 11 residues. Here the CDR3 DNA reads TGTGCCATCAGTGAAGGGGGGAGGCAGTACTTC. It encodes CAISEGGRQYF.

The genes are TRBV27 and TRBJ2-1, with D possibly matching TRBD1 (5 bases). Trimming shortened V by 6 bases and J by 6 bases, and 15 bases separated the two germline ends. Germline assignment: CDR1 MNHEY and CDR2 SMNVEV (reference sequence). CDR3 length equals 14 residues. The DNA of the CDR3 is TGTGCCAGCAGACGCAGGGAATCGGTCAATGAGCAGTTCTTC. Translating it yields CASRRRESVNEQFF.

The chain couples TRBV10-2 to TRBJ2-1; no definite D call. The V end was cut by 6 bases, the J end by 3 bases, with 12 bases between. CDR1 is WSHSY, CDR2 SAAADI, per germline. The CDR3 extends over 14 amino acids. The CDR3 is CASSAARFYNEQFF. CDR3 bases: TGCGCCAGCAGCGCCGCTAGGTTCTACAATGAGCAGTTCTTC.

CDR3 coding DNA: TGTGCCAGCAGCCAAGTCGGCTACTACGAGCAGTACTTC. This sequence encodes CASSQVGYYEQYF. V and J are TRBV14 and TRBJ2-7; the D is unclear. The germline V and J ends were trimmed by 1 base and 3 bases, with 7 bases remaining between them. CDR3 length equals 13 residues. Germline CDR1 and CDR2: SGHDN and FVKESK.

This rearrangement joins TRBV7-7 to TRBJ2-7, with TRBD1 identical over 7 bases. CDR1 and CDR2 (germline): SSHAT, FNYEAQ (reference sequence). With V trimmed by 5 bases and J by 2 bases, 6 bases remained unmatched. The CDR3 runs to 14 residues. CDR3 nucleotide sequence: TGTGCCAGCAGCCCTTCCGACAGGGCCTACGAGCAGTACTTC. Its protein product is CASSPSDRAYEQYF.

DNA of the CDR3: TGTGCCAGCTCCCATAATCCAGCAACCCAAGAGACCCAGTACTTC. As protein: CASSHNPATQETQYF. J is TRBJ2-5 and V is TRBV18; D is ambiguous. Germline loops: CDR1 KGHSH, CDR2 LQKENI. There are 15 residues in the CDR3. V was shortened by 6 bases and J by 1 base, with 15 bases between the two germline ends. Combining the CDR3 with reference TRBV18 and TRBJ2-5 gives the whole variable domain NAGVMQNPRHLVRRRGQEARLRCSPMKGHSHVYWYRQLPEEGLKFMVYLQKENIIDESGMPKERFSAEFPKEGPSILRIQQVVRGDSAAYFCASSHNPATQETQYFGPGTRLLVL.

V usage is TRBV5-4 and J usage is TRBJ2-7, with D maybe TRBD2 (6 bases). The V gene's germline CDR1 is SGHNT and CDR2 YYREEE (reference sequence). This CDR3 has 16 amino acids. Trimming pared 4 bases from V and 2 bases from J, leaving 19 bases between. The CDR3 DNA reads TGTGCCAGCAGCGCGCCAGGAGGGGTTGAAGCCTACGAGCAGTACTTC. Translating it yields CASSAPGGVEAYEQYF.

This chain uses TRBV5-1 with TRBJ2-3; 7 bases are a match to TRBD2. V lost 0 bases and J lost 4; bases outside the gene matches: 5. Germline V gives CDR1 SGHRS, CDR2 YFSETQ. This CDR3 is built from 15 residues. CDR3 region: CASSLGAGVADTQYF. The CDR3 DNA reads as TGCGCCAGCAGCTTGGGGGCGGGAGTCGCAGATACGCAGTATTTT.

This sequence joins TRBV29-1 and TRBJ2-1; possible D gene TRBD2, 5 bases. V was trimmed by 1 base and J by 7 bases, leaving 5 bases between them. In germline, CDR1 is SQVTM, CDR2 ANQGSEA. The CDR3 has 11 amino acids. The CDR3 loop is CSVEVANEQFF. The CDR3 DNA reads as TGCAGCGTTGAAGTAGCGAATGAGCAGTTCTTC.

The rearrangement uses TRBV5-4 and TRBJ1-2; 8 bases are a match to TRBD1. The CDR3 spans 16 residues. The germline CDR1 and CDR2 sequences are SGHNT and YYREEE (reference sequence). With V trimmed by 7 bases and J by 0 bases, 11 bases remained unmatched. The CDR3 coding sequence is TGTGCCAGCCGGCGAGACAGGGGTTCTCCTAACTATGGCTACACCTTC. Its protein is CASRRDRGSPNYGYTF.

J is TRBJ1-1 and V is TRBV27; 11 nucleotides line up with TRBD1. Germline loops: CDR1 MNHEY, CDR2 SMNVEV (reference sequence). V lost 6 bases and J lost 5; bases outside the gene matches: 5. The CDR3 extends over 14 amino acids. CDR3 loop: CASSGTGGWTEAFF. CDR3 coding DNA: TGTGCCAGCAGCGGGACAGGGGGATGGACTGAAGCTTTCTTT.

This clone was observed once. The gene calls are TRBV7-8 and TRBJ1-5; a weak D match, TRBD1 (6 bases). Trimming stripped 2 bases from V and 0 bases from J, with 8 bases between. The germline CDR1 and CDR2 sequences are SGHVS and FQNEAQ. The CDR3 is made up of 15 amino acids. The CDR3 sequence is CASSLNRDSNQPQHF. The CDR3 DNA is TGTGCCAGCAGCTTAAACAGGGATAGCAATCAGCCCCAGCATTTT.

The chain uses TRBV27 and TRBJ2-5; 7 bases line up with TRBD1. Unmatched junction bases numbered 4, after V lost 2 bases and J lost 1 base. Per the germline V gene, CDR1 is MNHEY and CDR2 is SMNVEV (reference sequence). The CDR3 is made up of 15 amino acids. CDR3 residues: CASSLTRDSQETQYF. The CDR3 bases are TGTGCCAGCAGTTTAACCCGGGACAGCCAAGAGACCCAGTACTTC.

In its sample, this clone was seen once. The chain recombines TRBV2 with TRBJ2-7, with 8 bases matching TRBD1. Germline V gene data show CDR1 as SNHLY and CDR2 as FYNNEI. Losses at the gene ends were 8 bases for V and 6 bases for J; bases not matched to a gene: 9. The CDR3 is 13 residues long. Written as DNA, the CDR3 is TGTGCCAGCGACAGGGACAGGTCTGGCGAGCAGTACTTC. Amino acid sequence: CASDRDRSGEQYF.

The chain recombines TRBV21-1 with TRBJ1-5. TRBV21-1 is annotated as a pseudogene. CDR3 length: 17 amino acids. The CDR3 spells CASSKECRQNSNQPQHF. The CDR3 DNA follows: TGTGCCAGCAGCAAAGAATGTCGGCAAAATAGCAATCAGCCCCAGCATTTT.

The CDR3 sequence is CATTRTRWADTQYF. The CDR3 DNA reads TGTGCCACTACAAGGACTAGGTGGGCAGATACGCAGTATTTT. The rearrangement joins TRBV6-5 to TRBJ2-3; 7 nucleotides agree with TRBD2. The CDR3 contains 14 residues. The junction had 11 bases not matched to a gene; V was cut back by 10 bases and J by 4 bases. Germline loops: CDR1 MNHEY, CDR2 SVGAGI.

The rearrangement uses TRBV6-5 and TRBJ1-2; a weak D match, TRBD1 (6 bases). The CDR3 has 12 residues. From germline, CDR1 is MNHEY and CDR2 SVGAGI. Trimming removed 8 bases at V and 6 bases at J, with 13 bases between. The CDR3 region has the DNA TGTGCCAGCTGGACAGTCAGGAATGGCTACACCTTC. This sequence encodes CASWTVRNGYTF.

The J gene is TRBJ1-1, the V gene TRBV4-1, with TRBD1 matching over 7 bases. The CDR3 has 20 amino acids. The J segment lost 6 bases and the V segment lost 1 base, leaving 23 bases of the junction unmatched. The germline V gene encodes CDR1 MGHRA and CDR2 YSYEKL. CDR3 in amino acids: CASSQGRVVPSSTGVAEAFF. The CDR3 DNA reads as TGCGCCAGCAGCCAAGGTCGAGTGGTCCCTTCCTCTACAGGGGTGGCTGAAGCTTTCTTT.